This entry lists 17 T cell receptor beta chains sequenced from one sample in a study of T cells in Graves' hyperthyroidism and ophthalmopathy. Using RNA transcripts as the source, TCR beta CDR3 regions were amplified. Initially, a first-round RT-PCR of the TCR CDR3 employed the HTBI primer set. Using its own MiXCR run on the multiplex PCR reads, TCRdb lists one record per CDR3 protein. Among around 500,000 distinct CDR3 sequences, 22% were seen once, and the ten largest hold under 55%. The sample comprised blood. These receptors came from a woman in her seventies with Graves' ophthalmopathy.

This clonotype was seen a handful of times. The J gene is TRBJ1-1, the V gene TRBV24-1, with D possibly being TRBD1 (6 bases). The V gene lost 7 bases and the J gene lost 4 bases, with 15 bases spanning the gap. CDR3 length equals 14 residues. Germline CDR1 KGHDR, CDR2 SFDVKD. The CDR3 sequence is CATSQTGKGTEAFF. The DNA for the CDR3 is TGTGCCACCAGCCAAACAGGGAAAGGCACTGAAGCTTTCTTT.

The chain employs TRBV9 and TRBJ1-1; TRBD1 might be the D (5 bases). The CDR3 is 14 residues long. The germline gives CDR1 SGDLS, CDR2 YYNGEE. V was cut by 2 bases and J by 4 bases, with 12 bases left in between. CDR3 sequence: CASSVSGRGTEAFF. The CDR3 DNA reads as TGTGCCAGCAGCGTGTCAGGGAGGGGCACTGAAGCTTTCTTT.

On this clonotype: The CDR3 does not end in the conserved phenylalanine or tryptophan, so this is likely a read error. This chain joins TRBV12-3 or TRBV12-4 and TRBJ1-6; 11 bases agree with TRBD1. V shed 5 bases and J 9 bases; nucleotides not matched to a gene: 3. The CDR3 length is 14 residues. The CDR3 sequence: CASSAGQGGSPLHV. CDR3 in DNA: TGTGCCAGCAGTGCGGGACAGGGGGGTTCACCCCTCCACGTT.

The chain employs TRBV27 and TRBJ2-2; D not resolved. Germline V gene sequence: CDR1 MNHEY, CDR2 SMNVEV (reference sequence). This CDR3 is 14 amino acids long. With 9 bases removed from V and 7 bases from J, the gap between germline ends came to 18 bases. CDR3 protein: CASTSGRRDGELFF. As DNA, the CDR3 is TGTGCCAGTACCTCGGGCCGGCGTGACGGGGAGCTGTTTTTT.

This chain uses TRBV6-1 with TRBJ1-4, with D unresolved. Trimming cost V 7 bases and J 0 bases, with 9 bases left between them. The CDR3 sequence is 14 residues long. Germline-derived CDR1 and CDR2 are MNHNS and SASEGT. The CDR3 loop is CASTRTATNEKLFF. The CDR3 nucleotides are TGTGCCAGCACGCGAACCGCAACTAATGAAAAACTGTTTTTT.

The rearrangement joins TRBV6-1 to TRBJ2-7; 7 bases are a match to TRBD2. J was trimmed by 4 bases and V by 5 bases; bases with no gene match: 8. CDR3 length: 14 amino acids. Germline V gene data show CDR1 as MNHNS and CDR2 as SASEGT. The CDR3 sequence: CASSRGLGLYEQYF. DNA for the CDR3: TGTGCCAGCAGTAGAGGACTAGGCCTATACGAGCAGTACTTC.

V usage is TRBV5-1 and J usage is TRBJ2-1; 12 nucleotides match TRBD1. Germline loops: CDR1 SGHRS, CDR2 YFSETQ. This CDR3 contains 18 residues. V lost 1 base, J lost 6 bases, and 11 bases stayed unmatched. This CDR3 is CASSLPGTGGLGANEQFF. The DNA for the CDR3 is TGCGCCAGCAGCTTGCCTGGGACAGGGGGCCTTGGGGCCAATGAGCAGTTCTTC.

This clonotype was counted ten times or more. This chain joins TRBV29-1 and TRBJ2-1; TRBD1 matches at 7 bases. The CDR3 sequence is 13 residues long. Germline values: CDR1 SQVTM, CDR2 ANQGSEA. V lost 4 bases, J lost 4 bases, and 4 bases stayed unmatched. Here the CDR3 DNA reads TGCAGCGTTGTGAGGGGGCGGTACAATGAGCAGTTCTTC. Its translation is CSVVRGRYNEQFF.

This clonotype was counted a few times. V is TRBV5-1 and J is TRBJ2-2, with D hard to call. This CDR3 spans 15 amino acids. In germline, CDR1 is SGHRS, CDR2 YFSETQ. Trimming took 1 base from V and 7 from J, leaving 14 bases between them. The CDR3 reads CASSLSWLWGGELFF. The DNA for the CDR3 is TGCGCCAGCAGCTTGTCGTGGCTGTGGGGCGGGGAGCTGTTTTTT.

The rearrangement uses TRBV20-1 and TRBJ1-1; D uncertain. This CDR3 spans 13 amino acids. Germline V gene lookup returns CDR1 DFQATT and CDR2 SNEGSKA (reference sequence). V shed 2 bases and J shed 0 bases, with 7 bases lying between them. The CDR3 spells CSARKGMNTEAFF. CDR3 DNA: TGCAGTGCTAGAAAGGGCATGAACACTGAAGCTTTCTTT.

Details on this clonotype: Being one base from a much bigger clone, this may be a read error. The gene calls are TRBV6-1 and TRBJ2-6; tentatively, D is TRBD1 or TRBD2 (5 bases each). V lost 7 bases to trimming and J lost 2 bases, with 18 bases between them. Germline V lookup: CDR1 MNHNS, CDR2 SASEGT. The CDR3 covers 17 residues. CDR3 region: CASTPGRGVAGANVLTF. CDR3 bases: TGTGCCAGCACCCCGGGACGGGGTGTAGCTGGGGCCAACGTCCTGACTTTC.

The V gene is TRBV7-9, the J gene TRBJ1-5; D might be TRBD1 (6 bases). Trimming removed 5 bases at V and 5 bases at J, with 10 bases between. The CDR3 totals 13 residues. The V gene's germline CDR1 is SEHNR and CDR2 FQNEAQ (reference sequence). In DNA, the CDR3 is TGTGCCAGCAGCGCACAGGGTCATCAGCCCCAGCATTTT. Translating gives CASSAQGHQPQHF.

This clonotype came up a few times. The gene calls are TRBV19 and TRBJ2-1; 8 nucleotides match TRBD2. V shed 5 bases and J 6 bases; nucleotides not matched to a gene: 6. This CDR3 comprises 14 residues. Germline CDR1 is LNHDA and CDR2 is SQIVND (reference sequence). CDR3 sequence reads: CASSVNSGINEQFF. CDR3 nucleotide sequence: TGTGCCAGTAGTGTTAATAGCGGGATCAATGAGCAGTTCTTC.

A few counts support this clonotype. The rearrangement joins TRBV20-1 to TRBJ1-5; possibly TRBD1 for D (6 bases). CDR3 size: 16 residues. Germline CDR1 is DFQATT and CDR2 is SNEGSKA (reference sequence). V was pared by 4 bases and J by 0 bases, with 16 bases between. In DNA form, the CDR3 reads TGCAGTGCTACGGGACATACCACTTATAGCAATCAGCCCCAGCATTTT. This encodes CSATGHTTYSNQPQHF.

This clonotype came up many times. The gene calls are TRBV6-1 and TRBJ1-2; 7 positions agree with TRBD1. CDR1 MNHNS and CDR2 SASEGT come from the germline V gene. There are 14 residues in the CDR3. V trimming: 4 bases; J trimming: 5 bases; junction bases outside the gene matches: 7. The CDR3 loop is CASSGQGRGYGYTF. CDR3 DNA: TGTGCCAGCAGTGGACAGGGCCGGGGTTATGGCTACACCTTC.

The rearrangement joins TRBV2 to TRBJ2-5, with 7 positions matching TRBD1. CDR1 is SNHLY and CDR2 is FYNNEI in the germline V gene. The CDR3 is 15 residues long. The junction had 8 bases not matched to a gene; V was cut back by 2 bases and J by 5 bases. This CDR3 reads CASSEYSGTVETQYF. The CDR3, as DNA: TGTGCCAGCAGTGAATATAGTGGGACAGTGGAGACCCAGTACTTC.

This clonotype was detected ten times or more. The V call is TRBV27, the J call TRBJ1-2, with D maybe TRBD1 (6 bases). CDR1 is MNHEY, CDR2 SMNVEV, per germline (reference sequence). V lost 0 bases, J lost 4 bases, and 12 bases lay in between. The CDR3 consists of 15 residues. This CDR3 reads CASSLSQGSVYGYTF. In DNA form, the CDR3 reads TGTGCCAGCAGTTTATCACAGGGCAGTGTCTATGGCTACACCTTC.